This T cell receptor beta chain emerged from a study of blood T cell repertoires in COVID-19. Measured with immunoSEQ multiplex PCR; TCRdb has only the in-frame clones, and not every one. The sample shows roughly 330,000 clones, roughly 82% of them seen only once. Germline CDR1 reads SGHTA; CDR2 reads FQGNSA. V dropped 1 base and J dropped 7 bases, with 11 bases sitting between them. This CDR3 comprises 14 residues. The receptor was isolated from a woman aged 45 to 65 with acute or convalescent COVID-19. The sample comprised peripheral blood. The chain couples TRBV7-2 to TRBJ2-1, with a tentative D call TRBD1 (6 bases). This CDR3 reads CASSLGQAWNEQFF. In DNA, the CDR3 is TGTGCCAGCAGCTTAGGACAGGCCTGGAATGAGCAGTTCTTC.